The clone carrying this T cell receptor (beta chain) was counted many times. What it binds is unknown. Amplification of TCR beta CDR3 regions used RNA transcripts. RT-PCR was first run with HTBI primers, then multiplex PCR in a second round. TCRdb fed the multiplex PCR reads into MiXCR, producing one record per CDR3 protein. This table has fewer than 600,000 distinct CDR3 sequences, around 15% appearing once. Having ophthalmopathy, the donors showed moderate-to-severe activity, CAS ≥3 and NOSPECS ≥4, with disease lasting under 3 months. The data stem from a study of Graves' ophthalmopathy and Graves' hyperthyroidism. General study findings and limits: Ophthalmopathy progression was predicted by the model at about 69% sensitivity and less than 80% specificity. Most clonotypes expanded in thyroid above 0.001 frequency were present in blood too. A 13-signature model separated ophthalmopathy from stable hyperthyroidism, roughly 85% sensitivity, roughly 81% specificity.

Trimming at V came to 5 bases and at J to 3 bases, leaving 19 bases not matched to a gene. Germline CDR1 is MGHDK and CDR2 is SYGVNS. CDR3 length: 18 residues. The chain uses TRBV25-1 and TRBJ2-7; 7 nucleotides agree with TRBD1. The receptor was derived from a woman aged 25-40 years with Graves' ophthalmopathy. What was sequenced was blood. CDR3 residues: CASSTNPAGTVNRYEQYF. The CDR3 nucleotides read TGTGCCAGCAGTACCAACCCGGCCGGGACAGTGAACCGCTACGAGCAGTACTTC.